These 15 T cell receptor beta chains share one sample of origin, sequenced in a study of CD8+ T cells in alopecia areata. TCR sequencing used cDNA made by reverse transcription of extracted RNA. Measured with immunoSEQ multiplex PCR; TCRdb has only the in-frame clones, and not every one. The data hold approximately 100,000 clones, with almost 60% observed a single time. Specified treatment: oral pan-JAK inhibitor, 5-10 mg twice daily. The sequencing used CD8+ T cells sorted from blood, collected at approximately week 55, from a patient treated with tofacitinib. Source of these receptors: a human donor with alopecia areata.

This clone showed up just a few times. The rearrangement joins TRBV25-1 to TRBJ2-5, with 7 bases fitting TRBD1. The CDR3 is 14 residues long. The germline V gene encodes CDR1 MGHDK and CDR2 SYGVNS. The V gene end was trimmed by 8 bases and the J gene end by 1 base; junction bases not matched to a gene: 7. CDR3 DNA: TGTGCCAGCCTTGAAACAGGGGCCCAAGAGACCCAGTACTTC. Its protein product is CASLETGAQETQYF.

This clone has just a few counts. The chain is built from TRBV27 and TRBJ1-2; 10 bases match TRBD1. The germline V gene encodes CDR1 MNHEY and CDR2 SMNVEV (reference sequence). The CDR3 spans 17 residues. With V trimmed by 4 bases and J by 6 bases, 14 bases remained unmatched. The CDR3 nucleotides read TGTGCCAGCAGTTCCACAGGGTCCGGGACAGGGGAGGATGGCTACACCTTC. Translation gives CASSSTGSGTGEDGYTF.

This clone was seen more than once but under ten times. This chain joins TRBV6-1 and TRBJ2-1, with 8 bases identical to TRBD2. Germline assignment: CDR1 MNHNS and CDR2 SASEGT. V was pared by 4 bases and J by 1 base, with 3 bases of the junction left unmatched. This CDR3 spans 15 amino acids. CDR3 nucleotide sequence: TGTGCCAGCAGTGTAAGCGGGGGTTCCTACAATGAGCAGTTCTTC. Encoded protein: CASSVSGGSYNEQFF.

The rearrangement links TRBV27 to TRBJ2-7; D ambiguous. V dropped 5 bases and J dropped 7 bases, with 12 bases sitting between them. Germline V gives CDR1 MNHEY, CDR2 SMNVEV (reference sequence). This CDR3 contains 12 residues. Written as DNA, the CDR3 is TGTGCCAGCAGTCTCGACCGAAGGGAGCAGTACTTC. This gives the protein CASSLDRREQYF.

The V gene is TRBV6-5, the J gene TRBJ1-5; maybe TRBD1 (5 bases). The CDR3 covers 14 residues. V dropped 2 bases and J dropped 5 bases, with 10 bases sitting between them. Germline CDR1 MNHEY, CDR2 SVGAGI. DNA of the CDR3: TGTGCCAGCAGTTACGGTGGAGGGGATCAGCCCCAGCATTTT. Protein sequence: CASSYGGGDQPQHF.

In its sample, this clone was seen once. The chain has TRBV15 and TRBJ2-2; 7 bases line up with TRBD1. The germline V gene encodes CDR1 LNHNV and CDR2 YYDKDF (reference sequence). After removal of 4 bases from V and 4 bases from J, the junction contained 6 bases not matched to a gene. The CDR3 has 15 residues. The CDR3 coding sequence is TGTGCCACCAGCACCTCCAGGGGGTCCACCGGGGAGCTGTTTTTT. This gives the protein CATSTSRGSTGELFF.

The table lists this clone with a few counts. This chain connects TRBV13 to TRBJ1-5, with D hard to call. V was cut by 5 bases and J by 4 bases, with 18 bases left in between. The CDR3 sequence is 16 residues long. Germline V CDR1 and CDR2: PRHDT, FYEKMQ (reference sequence). CDR3 protein: CASSLGTPVGNQPQHF. CDR3 coding DNA: TGTGCCAGCAGCCTCGGCACCCCAGTCGGTAATCAGCCCCAGCATTTT.

This chain connects TRBV7-8 to TRBJ1-3; D call uncertain. The CDR3 sequence is 16 residues long. The germline V and J ends were trimmed by 5 bases and 0 bases, with 14 bases remaining between them. Germline CDR1 reads SGHVS; CDR2 reads FQNEAQ. CDR3 protein: CASSNPFQSSGNTIYF. Here the CDR3 DNA reads TGTGCCAGCAGCAACCCCTTCCAGAGCTCTGGAAACACCATATATTTT.

V gene TRBV11-2 combines with J gene TRBJ2-5; 9 bases agree with TRBD1. The CDR3 is 13 amino acids. The junction had 3 bases not matched to a gene; V was cut back by 5 bases and J by 5 bases. Per the germline V gene, CDR1 is SGHAT and CDR2 is FQNNGV. CDR3 DNA sequence: TGTGCCAGCAGCCTCGGGACAGGGGAGACCCAGTACTTC. This encodes CASSLGTGETQYF.

The chain employs TRBV5-6 and TRBJ2-1, with no clear D. Germline V lookup: CDR1 SGHDT, CDR2 YYEEEE. The CDR3 is 12 amino acids. Deletions cut 4 bases from V and 5 bases from J, with 7 bases between. The CDR3 region has the DNA TGTGCCAGCAGCACACTTAACAATGAGCAGTTCTTC. This gives the protein CASSTLNNEQFF. The full variable domain, rest sourced from reference TRBV5-6 and TRBJ2-1, is DAGVTQSPTHLIKTRGQQVTLRCSPKSGHDTVSWYQQALGQGPQFIFQYYEEEERQRGNFPDRFSGHQFPNYSSELNVNALLLGDSALYLCASSTLNNEQFFGPGTRLTVL.

Only a few counts were recorded for this clone. A far larger clone is off by one base, so a read error is likely. The chain combines TRBV6-5 with TRBJ2-5; no clear D. The CDR3 is made up of 15 amino acids. The germline CDR1 and CDR2 sequences are MNHEY and SVGAGI. The V end was cut by 4 bases, the J end by 5 bases, with 17 bases between. DNA of the CDR3: TGTGCCAGCAGTTGCGAGTGGGGATTGTATGAGACCCAGTACTTC. Protein product: CASSCEWGLYETQYF.

The table lists this clone with a few counts. The chain uses TRBV10-3 and TRBJ1-3; no clear D gene. The V end was cut by 8 bases, the J end by 0 bases, with 11 bases between. Germline V gene lookup returns CDR1 ENHRY and CDR2 SYGVKD. This CDR3 is 14 amino acids long. The CDR3 nucleotides are TGTGCCATCCTTGACACTATCTCTGGAAACACCATATATTTT. Its protein is CAILDTISGNTIYF.

This clone was counted only a few times. The V gene is TRBV19, the J gene TRBJ1-1; no reliable D call. The CDR3 has 11 residues. Trimming removed 10 bases from V and 0 bases from J, with 6 bases in between. Germline CDR1 reads LNHDA; CDR2 reads SQIVND (reference sequence). CDR3 amino acids: CATRMNTEAFF. DNA for the CDR3: TGTGCCACAAGAATGAACACTGAAGCTTTCTTT.

The rearrangement links TRBV30 to TRBJ1-6; a possible D gene is TRBD1 (5 bases). With 3 bases removed from V and 10 bases from J, the gap between germline ends came to 7 bases. The CDR3 runs to 11 residues. Per germline, CDR1 GTSNPN and CDR2 SVGIG (reference sequence). The CDR3 loop reads CAWSRDSPLHF. In DNA, the CDR3 is TGTGCCTGGAGCAGGGACTCACCCCTCCACTTT.

This clone came up a few times. Other DNA sequences in the sample encode the same CDR3. This sequence joins TRBV5-1 and TRBJ2-2; weak D call: TRBD2 (5 bases). The CDR3 spans 14 residues. Germline CDR1 SGHRS, CDR2 YFSETQ. V shed 2 bases and J shed 4 bases, with 9 bases lying between them. CDR3 in amino acids: CASSFRGSTGELFF. The CDR3 region has the DNA TGCGCCAGCAGCTTTCGTGGGAGCACCGGGGAGCTGTTTTTT.